A single sample gave rise to the 9 T cell receptor beta chains below, sequenced in a study of technical replicates of blood from a few donors. Profiled with immunoSEQ multiplex PCR; TCRdb holds only in-frame clones, not every one. The sample consists of about 100,000 clones, approximately 95% of them appearing once. Sequenced sample: T cells isolated from PBMCs. Receptor source: a human donor in good health.

In its sample, this clone was seen once. The rearrangement uses TRBV9 and TRBJ2-7, with D maybe TRBD2 (5 bases). Germline V gene lookup returns CDR1 SGDLS and CDR2 YYNGEE. Trimming left V 1 base short and J 2 bases short, with 13 bases between. The CDR3 consists of 15 residues. CDR3 amino acids: CASSVRREAPYEQYF. The CDR3 bases are TGTGCCAGCAGCGTAAGACGGGAAGCACCCTACGAGCAGTACTTC.

V usage is TRBV28 and J usage is TRBJ2-7, with 10 bases fitting TRBD2. The germline V gene has CDR1 MDHEN and CDR2 SYDVKM. Trimming removed 3 bases from V and 3 bases from J; junction bases left unmatched: 8. This CDR3 is 16 amino acids long. The DNA for the CDR3 is TGTGCCAGCAGTTTGGGTAGCGGGAGGACGCGCTACGAGCAGTACTTC. Protein sequence: CASSLGSGRTRYEQYF.

The rearrangement uses TRBV11-3 and TRBJ2-2, with 10 bases matching TRBD1. The CDR3 covers 17 residues. The trim removed 5 bases at V and 3 bases at J, leaving 9 bases unmatched. Looked up from germline, CDR1 is SGHNT and CDR2 is YENEEA. The CDR3 region is CASSPRRGTGDTGELFF. The DNA for the CDR3 is TGTGCCAGCAGCCCTAGACGTGGGACAGGGGACACCGGGGAGCTGTTTTTT.

As DNA, the CDR3 is TGTGCCAGCAGTGAAGAATGGGCACCGACCTACGAGCAGTACTTC. Translation: CASSEEWAPTYEQYF. This chain uses TRBV2 with TRBJ2-7; the D is unclear. This CDR3 is built from 15 residues. Trimming left V 1 base short and J 2 bases short, with 12 bases between. Germline-derived CDR1 and CDR2 are SNHLY and FYNNEI.

The rearrangement joins TRBV5-1 to TRBJ2-3, with 8 bases fitting TRBD2. CDR3 size: 16 residues. In germline, CDR1 is SGHRS, CDR2 YFSETQ. Losses at the gene ends were 4 bases for V and 1 base for J; bases not matched to a gene: 8. CDR3 nucleotides: TGCGCCAGCAGCGCCCGGGTTAGCGGGGGCACAGATACGCAGTATTTT. Its protein product is CASSARVSGGTDTQYF.

This clone has only a few counts. The chain joins TRBV7-4 to TRBJ1-4, with D tentatively TRBD1 (6 bases). In germline, CDR1 is SGHVT, CDR2 SQSDAQ. V lost 5 bases, J lost 3 bases, and 13 bases lay in between. The CDR3 runs to 15 residues. CDR3 sequence (DNA): TGTGCCAGCAGCCACCAGACAGGCGCTAATGAAAAACTGTTTTTT. Its protein is CASSHQTGANEKLFF.

The rearrangement uses TRBV19 and TRBJ1-4; D ambiguous. V dropped 4 bases and J dropped 0 bases, with 9 bases sitting between them. The CDR3 is 15 residues long. Germline-derived CDR1 and CDR2 are LNHDA and SQIVND (reference sequence). CDR3 sequence: CASSTVSATNEKLFF. CDR3 nucleotides: TGTGCCAGTAGTACAGTATCAGCAACTAATGAAAAACTGTTTTTT.

The V call is TRBV5-1, the J call TRBJ1-4, with D possibly matching TRBD1 (6 bases). This CDR3 spans 13 amino acids. The V and J ends lost 4 bases and 5 bases respectively, with 9 bases between them. Germline CDR1 and CDR2: SGHRS and YFSETQ. As DNA, the CDR3 is TGCGCCAGCAGCAACACAGGGAATGAAAAACTGTTTTTT. Translation gives CASSNTGNEKLFF.

This rearrangement joins TRBV28 to TRBJ2-2; 7 bases are a match to TRBD1. The CDR3 extends over 16 amino acids. J lost 6 bases, V lost 3 bases, and 10 bases had no gene match. Per the germline V gene, CDR1 is MDHEN and CDR2 is SYDVKM. The CDR3 loop reads CASSFGTAVYAGELFF. Here the CDR3 DNA reads TGTGCCAGCAGTTTCGGGACAGCTGTTTACGCCGGGGAGCTGTTTTTT.